The 13 T cell receptor beta chains given below trace back to one sample, sequenced in a study of human T cells and chemical hapten exposure. Time point defined: patch test 2, 6 weeks after DPC sensitization. Documented treatment: therapeutic diphenylcyclopropenone sensitization with weekly scalp DPC. TCRdb ran MiXCR on the RACE reads and lists one entry per CDR3 protein. The repertoire holds a few hundred thousand distinct CDR3 sequences, about 6% seen once, with less than 6.5% in the top ten. The specimen comprised whole blood, sampled in connection with sensitization to the hapten diphenylcyclopropenone (DPC). The receptors stem from a woman aged 18-35 years with alopecia areata. Some clones in this sample may be carry-over from other donors' samples.

This clonotype was found many times. The chain has TRBV28 and TRBJ2-1; 8 nucleotides match TRBD2. The CDR3 spans 15 residues. Germline CDR1 reads MDHEN; CDR2 reads SYDVKM. After removal of 6 bases from V and 7 bases from J, the junction contained 11 bases not matched to a gene. The DNA of the CDR3 is TGTGCCAGCAGCGTGGGCGGCGGGGGGAAGAATGAGCAGTTCTTC. This encodes CASSVGGGGKNEQFF.

This clonotype was recorded many times. The rearrangement uses TRBV3-1 and TRBJ2-7; 8 bases align to TRBD1. V was pared by 2 bases and J by 4 bases, with 1 base of the junction left unmatched. This CDR3 is 13 amino acids long. In germline, CDR1 is LGHDT, CDR2 YNNKEL (reference sequence). The CDR3 loop reads CASSQQGAYEQYF. The CDR3 DNA is TGTGCCAGCAGCCAACAGGGGGCGTACGAGCAGTACTTC.

This clonotype has only a few counts. This chain joins TRBV4-3 and TRBJ1-1, with 7 bases identical to TRBD1. Trimming took 0 bases from V and 7 from J; bases not matched to a gene: 5. The germline gives CDR1 LGHNA, CDR2 YSLEER. This CDR3 region has 14 residues. DNA of the CDR3: TGCGCCAGCAGCCAAGATAAGGGGGCGGTTGAAGCTTTCTTT. Translation: CASSQDKGAVEAFF.

The rearrangement links TRBV7-9 to TRBJ1-2; TRBD1 might be the D (5 bases). Per the germline V gene, CDR1 is SEHNR and CDR2 is FQNEAQ (reference sequence). The CDR3 length is 17 residues. V lost 5 bases to trimming and J lost 4 bases, with 23 bases between them. The CDR3 DNA is TGTGCCAGCAGCGCACGAAGAGGGACCCCAGGGATCTATGGCTACACCTTC. It specifies CASSARRGTPGIYGYTF. Using reference TRBV7-9 and TRBJ1-2 for the parts outside the CDR3, the full variable domain is DTGVSQNPRHKITKRGQNVTFRCDPISEHNRLYWYRQTLGQGPEFLTYFQNEAQLEKSRLLSDRFSAERPKGSFSTLEIQRTEQGDSAMYLCASSARRGTPGIYGYTFGSGTRLTVV.

This clonotype was counted a few times. The chain has TRBV7-9 and TRBJ1-5; 10 nucleotides line up with TRBD1. The CDR3 loop spans 19 amino acids. V was pared by 4 bases and J by 3 bases, with 15 bases of the junction left unmatched. Germline CDR1 reads SEHNR; CDR2 reads FQNEAQ (reference sequence). In DNA, the CDR3 is TGTGCCAGCAGCTCCACCCTTAGAACCGGACAGGGGGACAATCAGCCCCAGCATTTT. This translates into CASSSTLRTGQGDNQPQHF.

This clonotype was found many times. This chain uses TRBV20-1 with TRBJ2-3; 10 nucleotides line up with TRBD2. The CDR3 is 20 amino acids. V was pared by 1 base and J by 3 bases, with 19 bases of the junction left unmatched. Germline V gene sequence: CDR1 DFQATT, CDR2 SNEGSKA (reference sequence). Here the CDR3 reads CSARGSSLKPAGGPTDTQYF. CDR3 DNA sequence: TGCAGTGCTAGAGGATCGAGCCTAAAACCAGCGGGGGGGCCTACAGATACGCAGTATTTT.

This clonotype was detected many times. The chain links TRBV12-3 or TRBV12-4 to TRBJ2-4; D gene unclear. The V end lost 4 bases, the J end lost 9 bases, and 13 bases lay between the germline ends. This CDR3 spans 13 amino acids. The DNA for the CDR3 is TGTGCCAGCAGTTCCATAGGTGGAGTCATTCAGTACTTC. It codes for CASSSIGGVIQYF.

This sequence joins TRBV19 and TRBJ2-1; D not resolved. Trimming shortened V by 5 bases and J by 7 bases, and 12 bases separated the two germline ends. In germline, CDR1 is LNHDA, CDR2 SQIVND (reference sequence). The CDR3 sequence is 13 residues long. The CDR3 region is CASSLSTYNEQFF. CDR3 coding DNA: TGTGCCAGTAGTCTATCGACGTATAATGAGCAGTTCTTC.

This clonotype showed up many times. The J gene is TRBJ2-3, the V gene TRBV28; possibly TRBD2 for D (6 bases). CDR3 size: 13 residues. Trimming took off 6 bases at V and 4 bases at J, with 11 bases between the two ends. CDR1 MDHEN and CDR2 SYDVKM come from the germline V gene. In nucleotides, the CDR3 is TGTGCCAGCAGCCCGGGACTGCCAGATACGCAGTATTTT. Encoded protein: CASSPGLPDTQYF.

This clonotype appeared many times. V usage is TRBV7-2 and J usage is TRBJ1-1; TRBD1 agrees at 11 bases. This CDR3 is 15 amino acids long. V shed 2 bases and J 5 bases; nucleotides not matched to a gene: 4. Germline values: CDR1 SGHTA, CDR2 FQGNSA. The CDR3 coding sequence is TGTGCCAGCAGCTTACGGGACAGGGGGGAGACTGAAGCTTTCTTT. Translated: CASSLRDRGETEAFF.

This clonotype has a handful of counts. CDR3 nucleotide sequence: TGTGCCAGCAGCTTATTTCCTAGGGGCCCTATCAATGAGCAGTTCTTC. It translates to CASSLFPRGPINEQFF. The rearrangement joins TRBV7-2 to TRBJ2-1, with a weak D call TRBD1 (5 bases). The CDR3 loop spans 16 amino acids. V dropped 2 bases and J dropped 6 bases, with 17 bases sitting between them. Germline assignment: CDR1 SGHTA and CDR2 FQGNSA.

In its sample, this clonotype was seen a few times. The genes are TRBV7-8 and TRBJ2-7; D tentatively fits TRBD1 or TRBD2 (5 bases each). From germline, CDR1 is SGHVS and CDR2 FQNEAQ. The ends were cut back, 1 base at V and 6 bases at J, with 16 bases in the middle. CDR3 size: 15 residues. For the CDR3, the DNA is TGTGCCAGCAGCTTAGGGGGGTCCCAGATGGCCGAGCAGTACTTC. As protein: CASSLGGSQMAEQYF.

This clonotype appeared a few times. V usage is TRBV7-2 and J usage is TRBJ2-2; tentative D call: TRBD1 (5 bases). The CDR3 covers 15 residues. V shed 3 bases and J shed 3 bases, with 11 bases lying between them. The germline gives CDR1 SGHTA, CDR2 FQGNSA. CDR3 sequence reads: CASSFGAPYTGELFF. The CDR3 coding sequence is TGTGCCAGCAGCTTTGGGGCGCCGTACACCGGGGAGCTGTTTTTT.